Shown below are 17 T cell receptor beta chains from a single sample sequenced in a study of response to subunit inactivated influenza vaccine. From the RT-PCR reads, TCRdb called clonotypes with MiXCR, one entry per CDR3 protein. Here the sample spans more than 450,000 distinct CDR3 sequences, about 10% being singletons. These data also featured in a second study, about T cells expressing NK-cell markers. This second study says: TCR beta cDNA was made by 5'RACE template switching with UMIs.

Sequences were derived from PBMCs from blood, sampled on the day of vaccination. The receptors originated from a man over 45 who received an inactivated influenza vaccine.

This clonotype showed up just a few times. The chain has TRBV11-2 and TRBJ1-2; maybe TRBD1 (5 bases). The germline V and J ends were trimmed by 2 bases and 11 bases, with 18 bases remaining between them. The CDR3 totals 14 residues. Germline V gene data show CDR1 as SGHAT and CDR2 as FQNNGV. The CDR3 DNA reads TGTGCCAGCAGCTTATCCTTGGGGGGAGTGCGGTACACCTTC. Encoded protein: CASSLSLGGVRYTF.

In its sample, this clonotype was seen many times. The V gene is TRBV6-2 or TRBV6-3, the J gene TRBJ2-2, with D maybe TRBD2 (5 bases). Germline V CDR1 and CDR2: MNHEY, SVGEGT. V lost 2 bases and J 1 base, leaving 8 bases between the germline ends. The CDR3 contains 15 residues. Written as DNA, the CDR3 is TGTGCCAGCAGTTACAGCGGTTTGAACACCGGGGAGCTGTTTTTT. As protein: CASSYSGLNTGELFF.

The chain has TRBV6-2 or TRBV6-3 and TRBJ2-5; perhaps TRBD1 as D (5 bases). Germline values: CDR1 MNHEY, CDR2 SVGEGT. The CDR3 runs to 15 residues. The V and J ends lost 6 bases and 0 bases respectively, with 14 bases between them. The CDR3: CASRRQSSYQETQYF. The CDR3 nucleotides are TGTGCCAGCAGACGACAGAGCTCGTACCAAGAGACCCAGTACTTC.

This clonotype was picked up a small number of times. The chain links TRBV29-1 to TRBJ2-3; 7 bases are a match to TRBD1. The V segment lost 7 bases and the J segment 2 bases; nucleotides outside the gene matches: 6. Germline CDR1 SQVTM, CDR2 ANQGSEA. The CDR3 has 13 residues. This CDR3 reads CSGGTVATDTQYF. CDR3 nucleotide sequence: TGCAGCGGAGGGACAGTCGCCACAGATACGCAGTATTTT.

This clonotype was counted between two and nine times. The CDR3 DNA reads TGCGCCAGCAGCTTGGGCATATTGATCCGTGCGGTGAACACTGAAGCTTTCTTT. Amino acid sequence: CASSLGILIRAVNTEAFF. The gene calls are TRBV5-1 and TRBJ1-1; D unresolved. With 0 bases removed from V and 0 bases from J, the gap between germline ends came to 18 bases. The CDR3 loop spans 18 amino acids. The germline CDR1 and CDR2 sequences are SGHRS and YFSETQ.

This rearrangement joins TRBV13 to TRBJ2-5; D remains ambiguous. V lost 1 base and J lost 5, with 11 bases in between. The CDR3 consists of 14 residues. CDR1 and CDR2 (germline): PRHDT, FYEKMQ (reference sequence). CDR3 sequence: CASSLAGYRETQYF. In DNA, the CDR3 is TGTGCCAGCAGCTTAGCCGGCTATAGGGAGACCCAGTACTTC.

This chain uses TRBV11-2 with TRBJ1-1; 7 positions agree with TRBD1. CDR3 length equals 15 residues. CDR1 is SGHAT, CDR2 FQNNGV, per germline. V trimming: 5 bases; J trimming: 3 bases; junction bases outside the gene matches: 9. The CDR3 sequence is CASSPMTGWDTEAFF. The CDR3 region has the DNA TGTGCCAGCAGCCCCATGACAGGGTGGGACACTGAAGCTTTCTTT.

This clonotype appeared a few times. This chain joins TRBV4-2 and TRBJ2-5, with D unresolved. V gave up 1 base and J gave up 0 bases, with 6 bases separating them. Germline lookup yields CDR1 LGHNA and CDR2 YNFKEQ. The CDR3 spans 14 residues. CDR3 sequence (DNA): TGTGCCAGCAGCCAAGCCCAGTACCAAGAGACCCAGTACTTC. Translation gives CASSQAQYQETQYF.

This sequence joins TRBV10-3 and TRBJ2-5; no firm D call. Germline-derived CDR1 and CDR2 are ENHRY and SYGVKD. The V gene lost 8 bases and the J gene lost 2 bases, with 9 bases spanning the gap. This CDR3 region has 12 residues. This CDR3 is CAIADLQETQYF. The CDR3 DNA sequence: TGTGCCATCGCTGACCTTCAAGAGACCCAGTACTTC.

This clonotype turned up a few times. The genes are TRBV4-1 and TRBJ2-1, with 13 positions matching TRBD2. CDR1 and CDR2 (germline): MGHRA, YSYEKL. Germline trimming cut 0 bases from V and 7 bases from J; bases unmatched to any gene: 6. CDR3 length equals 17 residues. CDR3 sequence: CASSQEATSGGKNEQFF. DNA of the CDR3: TGCGCCAGCAGCCAAGAGGCGACTAGCGGGGGGAAAAATGAGCAGTTCTTC.

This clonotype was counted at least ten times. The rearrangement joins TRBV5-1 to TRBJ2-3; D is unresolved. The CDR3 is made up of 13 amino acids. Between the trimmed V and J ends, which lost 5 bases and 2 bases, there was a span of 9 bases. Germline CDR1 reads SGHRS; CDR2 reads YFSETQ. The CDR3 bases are TGCGCCAGCAGTCTTGGAAACACAGATACGCAGTATTTT. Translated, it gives CASSLGNTDTQYF.

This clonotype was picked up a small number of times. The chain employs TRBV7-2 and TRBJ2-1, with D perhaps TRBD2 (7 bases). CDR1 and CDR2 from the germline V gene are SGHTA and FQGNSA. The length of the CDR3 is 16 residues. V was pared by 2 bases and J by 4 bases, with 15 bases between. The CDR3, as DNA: TGTGCCAGCAGCTTACCCCAAGGGGGGGGTTACAATGAGCAGTTCTTC. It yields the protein CASSLPQGGGYNEQFF.

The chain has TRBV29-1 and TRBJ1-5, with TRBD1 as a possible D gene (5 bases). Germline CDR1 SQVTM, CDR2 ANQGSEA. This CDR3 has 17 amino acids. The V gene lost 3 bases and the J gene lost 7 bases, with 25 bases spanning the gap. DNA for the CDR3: TGCAGCGTTGACTATCCCAAAATTCACGGACCAGGGCAGCCCCAGCATTTT. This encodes CSVDYPKIHGPGQPQHF.

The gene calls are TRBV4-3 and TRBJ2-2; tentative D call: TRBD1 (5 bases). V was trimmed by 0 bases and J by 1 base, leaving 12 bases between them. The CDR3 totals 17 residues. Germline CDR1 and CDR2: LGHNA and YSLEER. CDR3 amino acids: CASSQEAGRWNTGELFF. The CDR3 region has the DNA TGCGCCAGCAGCCAAGAGGCAGGGCGATGGAACACCGGGGAGCTGTTTTTT.

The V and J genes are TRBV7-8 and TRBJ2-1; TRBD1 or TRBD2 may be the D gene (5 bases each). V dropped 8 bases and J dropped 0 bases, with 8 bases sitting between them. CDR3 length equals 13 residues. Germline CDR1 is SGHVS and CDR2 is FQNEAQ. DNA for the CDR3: TGTGCCAGCCGGGACGGCTCCTACAATGAGCAGTTCTTC. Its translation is CASRDGSYNEQFF.

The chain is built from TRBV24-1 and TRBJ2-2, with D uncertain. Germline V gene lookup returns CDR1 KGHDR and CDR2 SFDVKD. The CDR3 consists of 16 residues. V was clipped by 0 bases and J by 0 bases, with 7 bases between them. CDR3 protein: CATSDLGQANTGELFF. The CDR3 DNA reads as TGTGCCACCAGTGATTTGGGGCAGGCGAACACCGGGGAGCTGTTTTTT.

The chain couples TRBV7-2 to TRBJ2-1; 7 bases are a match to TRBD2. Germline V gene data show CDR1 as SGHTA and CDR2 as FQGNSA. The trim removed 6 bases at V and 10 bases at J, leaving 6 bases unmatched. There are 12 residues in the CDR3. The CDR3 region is CASRQAGLEQFF. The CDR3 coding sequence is TGTGCCAGCAGACAAGCGGGACTAGAGCAGTTCTTC.